The rows below give T cell receptor beta chains drawn from one sample of a study of blood T cell repertoires in COVID-19. Repertoires were generated with immunoSEQ multiplex PCR, while TCRdb's copy carries only in-frame clones and drops some. The repertoire holds 150,000 to 200,000 clones, with roughly 90% as singletons. The sample was PBMCs or T cells enriched from blood (not recorded which). These receptors all stem from a woman between 45 and 65 years old who had recovered from COVID-19. The CDR3 runs from the conserved cysteine through the conserved F or W. A D gene is named only where the DNA matches it firmly. Size is stated for part of the rows, as once, few or many counts, or as a class when the clone is expanded.

>once|TRBV3-1/TRBV3-2|TRBJ2-1|TRBD1
TGTGCCAGCAGCCAAAAAAGACAGGGGAGCAATGAGCAGTTCTTC
CASSQKRQGSNEQFF
>.|TRBV30|TRBJ1-1|TRBD1
TGTGCCTGGAGTCCGGACAGGGGAGCTTTCTTT
CAWSPDRGAFF
>.|TRBV18|TRBJ1-4|.
TGTGCCAGCTCCCGGGGGGCCCGTAATGAAAAACTGTTTTTT
CASSRGARNEKLFF
>.|TRBV14|TRBJ2-3|.
TGTGCCAGCAGCCAAGATTTTGACAGCACGCAGTATTTT
CASSQDFDSTQYF
>.|TRBV11-3|TRBJ2-5|TRBD2
TGTGCCAGCAGCTTAGAGCGGGGGGCGGGGGAGACCCAGTACTTC
CASSLERGAGETQYF
>.|TRBV4-1|TRBJ2-1|TRBD1
TGCGCCAGCAGCCATCCGGGACAGGGGGCGAATGAGCAGTTCTTC
CASSHPGQGANEQFF
>.|TRBV4-3|TRBJ1-2|.
TGCGCCAGCAGCCAAGTGACGGGTCCTAACTATGGCTACACCTTC
CASSQVTGPNYGYTF
>.|TRBV7-2|TRBJ1-1|.
TGTGCCAGCAGCTTACAAGTCCGGGCTGAAGCTTTCTTT
CASSLQVRAEAFF
>.|TRBV7-6|TRBJ1-4|.
TGTGCCAGCGGAGGGGCAACTAATGAAAAACTGTTTTTT
CASGGATNEKLFF
>.|TRBV20-1|TRBJ1-6|.
TGCAGTGCTAGTCCCTCAGGGAATTCACCCCTCCACTTT
CSASPSGNSPLHF
>.|TRBV11-1|TRBJ2-2|.
TGTGCCAGCAGCTTTGGGGCTACGAACACCGGGGAGCTGTTTTTT
CASSFGATNTGELFF
>.|TRBV5-1|TRBJ2-2|TRBD1
TGCGCCAGCAGCGGACAGGGGGTTTCGGGGGAGCTGTTTTTT
CASSGQGVSGELFF
>few|TRBV7-2|TRBJ2-6|.
TGTGCCAGCAGCTTGGGGGCTACCGGGGCCAACGTCCTGACTTTC
CASSLGATGANVLTF
>.|TRBV7-2|TRBJ2-1|TRBD1
TGTGCCAGCAGCACACCCTGGGGACAGTACAATGAGCAGTTCTTC
CASSTPWGQYNEQFF
>.|TRBV7-2|TRBJ2-3|TRBD1
TGTGCCAGCAGCTTAAAGCGGCCGGGACAGGGGTCAGATACGCAGTATTTT
CASSLKRPGQGSDTQYF
>.|TRBV19|TRBJ2-3|.
TGTGCCAGTATGAGAGGGGGTGAAGATACGCAGTATTTT
CASMRGGEDTQYF
>.|TRBV9|TRBJ2-1|.
TGTGCCAGCAGCTCCCGGGACTGGGACAATGAGCAGTTCTTC
CASSSRDWDNEQFF
>.|TRBV9|TRBJ1-4|TRBD1
TGTGCCAGCAGCGTAGAAGGGACAGGTTATGAAAAACTGTTTTTT
CASSVEGTGYEKLFF
>.|TRBV5-4|TRBJ1-5|.
TGTGCCAGCAGCTTGGACAGGGATCCTAATCAGCCCCAGCATTTT
CASSLDRDPNQPQHF
>once|TRBV27|TRBJ1-4|.
TGTGCCAGCAAGCCTAGAGGCCCATTTAATGAAAAACTGTTTTTT
CASKPRGPFNEKLFF
>.|TRBV2|TRBJ1-5|.
TGTGCCAGCAGTTCACCTAAAGGGGCAGGGCAGCCCCAGCATTTT
CASSSPKGAGQPQHF
>.|TRBV2|TRBJ2-3|.
TGTGCCAGCAGTGGCGCCACCAGGGGAAGGGATACGCAGTATTTT
CASSGATRGRDTQYF
>.|TRBV5-4|TRBJ1-6|TRBD1
TGTGCCAGTACCAATCAGGGGGCTGGTTCACCCCTCCACTTT
CASTNQGAGSPLHF
>.|TRBV7-3|TRBJ1-2|TRBD1
TGTGCCAGCAGGTTCCCGACAGGGGAGGACGGCTACACCTTC
CASRFPTGEDGYTF
>.|TRBV2|TRBJ1-2|TRBD1
TGTGCCAGCAGTGTGGGCGACAGGGTAATTCGTGGCTACACCTTC
CASSVGDRVIRGYTF
>few|TRBV6-5|TRBJ2-7|.
TGTGCCAGCAGTAAACGCAGGGAAATCGCCGAGCAGTACTTC
CASSKRREIAEQYF
>.|TRBV6-2/TRBV6-3|TRBJ2-5|.
TGTGCCAGCAGTTACGCGGGGGCCCCCGGAGAGACCCAGTACTTC
CASSYAGAPGETQYF
>few|TRBV6-1|TRBJ2-1|.
TGTGCCAGCAGTGAAGGAGGAAGCTCCTACAATGAGCAGTTCTTC
CASSEGGSSYNEQFF
>.|TRBV27|TRBJ1-1|.
TGTGCCAGCAGTCCACGGACCGGGGTGAACACTGAAGCTTTCTTT
CASSPRTGVNTEAFF
>.|TRBV5-6|TRBJ1-5|.
TGTGCCAGCAGCTTAAGGGGGGGCATTCCAGGCAATCAGCCCCAGCATTTT
CASSLRGGIPGNQPQHF
>.|TRBV3-1/TRBV3-2|TRBJ1-2|.
TGTGCCAGCAGTCCAGACAGCGCCGGGGGTGGCTACACCTTC
CASSPDSAGGGYTF
>once|TRBV2|TRBJ1-1|.
TGTGCCAGCAGTGAATCGGGGGGACCGGGGACTGAAGCTTTCTTT
CASSESGGPGTEAFF
>.|TRBV6-5|TRBJ2-7|.
TGTGCCAGCAGCCTGCCGGACTTGTTATACGAGCAGTACTTC
CASSLPDLLYEQYF
>.|TRBV2|TRBJ1-4|.
TGTGCCAGCAGTGGGGGGCAGCTAGAAAAACTGTTTTTT
CASSGGQLEKLFF
>.|TRBV19|TRBJ1-5|TRBD1
TGTGCCAGTAGTATAGCAGATCCGGGACAGGGGAGTTACAATCAGCCCCAGCATTTT
CASSIADPGQGSYNQPQHF
>.|TRBV5-1|TRBJ1-4|.
TGCGCCAGCAGCTTGGACTCAACTAATGAAAAACTGTTTTTT
CASSLDSTNEKLFF
>few|TRBV7-8|TRBJ1-1|.
TGTGCCAGCAGCTTAGTGGGAGTGAACACTGAAGCTTTCTTT
CASSLVGVNTEAFF
>.|TRBV19|TRBJ2-1|.
TGTGCCAGTAGTATTACCCAGGGCCCCTACAATGAGCAGTTCTTC
CASSITQGPYNEQFF
>.|TRBV24-1|TRBJ2-7|TRBD1
TGTGCCACCAGTGATCCGGGACAGTCCTACGAGCAGTACTTC
CATSDPGQSYEQYF
>.|TRBV15|TRBJ1-3|.
TGTGCCACCAGCAGAGACCGCGGGATCTCTGGAAACACCATATATTTT
CATSRDRGISGNTIYF
>once|TRBV9|TRBJ2-5|.
TGTGCCAGCAGCGTAGGGAGCAGCACGGAGACCCAGTACTTC
CASSVGSSTETQYF
>once|TRBV5-4|TRBJ1-1|.
TGTGCCAGCAGCTTCGACAGAAACACTGAAGCTTTCTTT
CASSFDRNTEAFF
>few|TRBV5-1|TRBJ2-2|TRBD2
TGCGCCAGCAGCCCCTACGCGGGGGGGCCGGGGGCCACCGGGGAGCTGTTTTTT
CASSPYAGGPGATGELFF
>.|TRBV6-5|TRBJ1-2|.
TGTGCCTGCGCCTCGGGGGAGTGGGGCTACACCTTC
CACASGEWGYTF
>few|TRBV6-5|TRBJ1-5|.
TGTGCCAGCAGCATGCGGACAGCTAGCAATCAGCCCCAGCATTTT
CASSMRTASNQPQHF
>.|TRBV20-1|TRBJ1-2|.
TGCAGTGCTAAGGGAGGGCATGGCTACACCTTC
CSAKGGHGYTF
>.|TRBV3-1/TRBV3-2|TRBJ2-7|TRBD2
TGTGCCAGCAGCTTTAGCGGGGGGCCCTACGAGCAGTACTTC
CASSFSGGPYEQYF
>few|TRBV5-4|TRBJ2-7|TRBD2
TGTGCCAGCAGCCCAGCGGGGTCCACCTACGAGCAGTACTTC
CASSPAGSTYEQYF
>.|TRBV7-9|TRBJ1-3|.
TGTGCCAGCAGCCCTCCCGGGCAGAGGACAGATTCCAACACCATATATTTT
CASSPPGQRTDSNTIYF
>.|TRBV29-1|TRBJ1-2|.
TGCAGCGTTCCCAAAGGGGGAAGTGGAAGTTTTGGCTACACCTTC
CSVPKGGSGSFGYTF
>.|TRBV28|TRBJ2-2|.
TGTGCCAGCCGCTTACGGGTACGGACCGGGGAGCTGTTTTTT
CASRLRVRTGELFF
>.|TRBV7-9|TRBJ2-5|.
TGTGCCAGCAGCTTAGCTGGAGGTCGGGAGACCCAGTACTTC
CASSLAGGRETQYF
>.|TRBV20-1|TRBJ1-2|.
TGCAGTGTGGGAGGGGATGGCTACACCTTC
CSVGGDGYTF